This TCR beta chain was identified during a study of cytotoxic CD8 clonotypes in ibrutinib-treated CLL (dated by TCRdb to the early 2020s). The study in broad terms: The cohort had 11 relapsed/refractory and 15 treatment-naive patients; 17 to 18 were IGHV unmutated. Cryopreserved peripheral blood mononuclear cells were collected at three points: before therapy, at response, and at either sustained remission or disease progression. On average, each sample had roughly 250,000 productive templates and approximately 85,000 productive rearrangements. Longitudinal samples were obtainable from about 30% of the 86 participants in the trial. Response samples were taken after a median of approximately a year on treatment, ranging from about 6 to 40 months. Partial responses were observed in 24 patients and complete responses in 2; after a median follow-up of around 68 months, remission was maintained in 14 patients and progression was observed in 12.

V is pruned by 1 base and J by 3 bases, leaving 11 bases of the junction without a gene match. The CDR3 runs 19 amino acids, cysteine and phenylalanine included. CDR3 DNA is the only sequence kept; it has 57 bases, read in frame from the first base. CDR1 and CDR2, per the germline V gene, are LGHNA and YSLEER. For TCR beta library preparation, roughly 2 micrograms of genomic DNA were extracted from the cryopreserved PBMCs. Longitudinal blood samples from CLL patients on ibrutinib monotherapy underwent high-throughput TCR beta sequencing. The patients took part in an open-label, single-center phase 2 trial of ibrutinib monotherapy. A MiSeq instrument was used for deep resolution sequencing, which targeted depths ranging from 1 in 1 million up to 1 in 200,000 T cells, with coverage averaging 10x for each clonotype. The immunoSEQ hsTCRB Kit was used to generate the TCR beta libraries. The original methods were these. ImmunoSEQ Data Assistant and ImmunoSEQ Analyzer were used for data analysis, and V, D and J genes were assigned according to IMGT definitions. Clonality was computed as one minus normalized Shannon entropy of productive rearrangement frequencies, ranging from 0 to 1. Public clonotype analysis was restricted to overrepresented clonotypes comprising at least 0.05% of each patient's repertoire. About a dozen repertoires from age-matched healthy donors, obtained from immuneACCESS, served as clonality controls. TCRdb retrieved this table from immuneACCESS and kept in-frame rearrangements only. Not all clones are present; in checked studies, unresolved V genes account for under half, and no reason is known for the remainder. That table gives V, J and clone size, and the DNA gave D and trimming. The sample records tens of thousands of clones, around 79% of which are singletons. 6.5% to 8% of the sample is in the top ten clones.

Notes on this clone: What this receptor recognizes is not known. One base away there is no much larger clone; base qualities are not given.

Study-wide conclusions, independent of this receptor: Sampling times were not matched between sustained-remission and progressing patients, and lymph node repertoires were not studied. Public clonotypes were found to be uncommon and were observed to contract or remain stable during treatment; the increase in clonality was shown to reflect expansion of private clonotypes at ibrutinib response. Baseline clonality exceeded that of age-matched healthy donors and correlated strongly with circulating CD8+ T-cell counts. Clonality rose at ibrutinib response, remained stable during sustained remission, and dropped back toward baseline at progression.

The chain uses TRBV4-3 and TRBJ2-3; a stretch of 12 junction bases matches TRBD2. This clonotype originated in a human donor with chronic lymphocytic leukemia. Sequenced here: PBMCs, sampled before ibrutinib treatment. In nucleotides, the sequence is TGCGCCAGCAGCCAAGTTTGGGCTAGCGGGAGGGCGAGAACAGATACGCAGTATTTT. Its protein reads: CASSQVWASGRARTDTQYF.